This T cell receptor beta chain came from a study of cytomegalovirus exposure and HLA in healthy donors. This clone was seen once. Trimming cost V 5 bases and J 5 bases, with 8 bases left between them. This CDR3 is built from 12 residues. Germline V gene lookup returns CDR1 SGHTA and CDR2 FQGTGA. Only in-frame clones appear in the TCRdb table, and some are missing; sequencing was by immunoSEQ multiplex PCR. The repertoire holds about 160,000 clones, with approximately 89% as singletons. This clonotype was sampled from a man aged 18 to 35 in good health and CMV-seropositive. The J gene is TRBJ2-3, the V gene TRBV7-3, with D unclear. Sample: PBMCs. The CDR3 is CASSVPGDTQYF. The CDR3 nucleotides read TGTGCCAGCAGCGTCCCGGGAGATACGCAGTATTTT.